This T cell receptor (beta chain) came from a study of T cells in Graves' hyperthyroidism and ophthalmopathy. Study context: Before treatment of any kind, peripheral blood was taken at initial diagnosis.

The TCR beta CDR3 regions underwent amplification using RNA transcripts as the source. The study used the HTBI primer set for a first-round RT-PCR of the TCR CDR3. In TCRdb, the multiplex PCR reads were re-called with MiXCR into one record per CDR3 protein. The top ten clones hold approximately 4.2% of a sample with roughly 560,000 distinct CDR3 sequences, roughly 15% of them seen once. Germline CDR1 and CDR2: MNHEY and SVGEGT. Unmatched junction bases numbered 9, after V lost 6 bases and J lost 4 bases. This CDR3 contains 15 residues. Patients having uncontrolled infection, another autoimmune disease, pregnancy or lactation were not included.

The TCR originated in a woman aged 35 to 49 with Graves' ophthalmopathy. This rearrangement joins TRBV6-2 or TRBV6-3 to TRBJ2-5; 9 positions agree with TRBD1. Material for sequencing was blood. The CDR3 bases are TGTGCCAGCAGGGGTAAAACAGGGGGCGCAGAGACCCAGTACTTC. This sequence encodes CASRGKTGGAETQYF.